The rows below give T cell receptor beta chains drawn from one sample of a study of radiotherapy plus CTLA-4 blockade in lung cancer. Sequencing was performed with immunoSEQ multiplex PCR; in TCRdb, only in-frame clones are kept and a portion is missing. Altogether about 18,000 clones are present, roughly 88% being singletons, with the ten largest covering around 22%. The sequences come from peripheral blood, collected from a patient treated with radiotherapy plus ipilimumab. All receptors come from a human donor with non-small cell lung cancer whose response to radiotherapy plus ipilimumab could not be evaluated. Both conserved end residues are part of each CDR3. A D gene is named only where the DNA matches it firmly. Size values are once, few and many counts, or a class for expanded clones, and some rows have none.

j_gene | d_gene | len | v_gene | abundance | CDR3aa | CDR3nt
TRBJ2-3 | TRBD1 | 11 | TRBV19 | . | CASRQGDTQYF | TGTGCCAGTCGACAGGGGGATACGCAGTATTTT
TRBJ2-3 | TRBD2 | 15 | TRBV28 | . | CASPPSGRTTDTQYF | TGTGCCAGCCCCCCCAGCGGGAGGACCACAGATACGCAGTATTTT
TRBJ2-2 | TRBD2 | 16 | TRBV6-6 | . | CASSYRSGRSTGELFF | TGTGCCAGCAGTTATCGCAGCGGGAGGTCCACCGGGGAGCTGTTTTTT
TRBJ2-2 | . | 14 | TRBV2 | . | CASRREMNTGELFF | TGTGCCAGCAGACGGGAGATGAACACCGGGGAGCTGTTTTTT
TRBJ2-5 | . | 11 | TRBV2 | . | CASSPQETQYF | TGTGCCAGCAGTCCACAAGAGACCCAGTACTTC
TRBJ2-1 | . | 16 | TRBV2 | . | CASSLNRQALANEQFF | TGTGCCAGCAGCCTAAATCGACAGGCCCTGGCCAATGAGCAGTTCTTC
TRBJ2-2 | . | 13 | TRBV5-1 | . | CASSLPGTGELFF | TGCGCCAGCAGCTTACCAGGGACCGGGGAGCTGTTTTTT
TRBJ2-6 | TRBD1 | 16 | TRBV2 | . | CASRATSGTVANVLTF | TGTGCCAGCAGGGCGACTTCCGGGACAGTTGCCAACGTCCTGACTTTC
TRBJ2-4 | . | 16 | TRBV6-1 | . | CASSEGPNQYKNIQYF | TGTGCCAGCAGTGAAGGCCCCAACCAGTACAAAAACATTCAGTACTTC
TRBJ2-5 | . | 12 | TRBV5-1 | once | CASSFREETQYF | TGCGCCAGCAGCTTCAGGGAAGAGACCCAGTACTTC
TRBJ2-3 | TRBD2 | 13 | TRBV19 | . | CASRTSGTDTQYF | TGTGCCAGTAGGACTAGCGGCACAGATACGCAGTATTTT
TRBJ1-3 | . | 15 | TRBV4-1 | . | CASSPYGGAGNTIYF | TGCGCCAGCAGCCCTTACGGAGGAGCTGGAAACACCATATATTTT
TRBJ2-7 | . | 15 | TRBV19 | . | CASSVRGGPDYEQYF | TGTGCCAGTAGTGTCCGTGGGGGCCCGGACTACGAGCAGTACTTC
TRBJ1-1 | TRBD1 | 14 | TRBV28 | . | CASRPQTGVTEAFF | TGTGCCAGCAGACCGCAGACAGGGGTCACTGAAGCTTTCTTT
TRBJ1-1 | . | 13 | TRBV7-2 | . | CASSPRVSTEAFF | TGTGCCAGCAGCCCCCGGGTCAGCACTGAAGCTTTCTTT
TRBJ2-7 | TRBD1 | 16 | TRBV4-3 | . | CASSQEIGGGSYEQYF | TGCGCCAGCAGCCAAGAGATAGGGGGCGGCTCCTACGAGCAATACTTC
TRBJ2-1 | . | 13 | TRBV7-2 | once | CASSIQVGNEQFF | TGTGCCAGCAGTATCCAGGTTGGCAATGAGCAGTTCTTC
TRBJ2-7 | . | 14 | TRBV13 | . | CASSLVGGPYEQYF | TGTGCCAGCAGCTTGGTCGGGGGACCCTACGAGCAGTACTTC
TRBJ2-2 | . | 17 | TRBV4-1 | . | CASSGLLGTKNTGELFF | TGCGCCAGCAGCGGCCTCTTGGGCACAAAGAACACCGGGGAGCTGTTTTTT
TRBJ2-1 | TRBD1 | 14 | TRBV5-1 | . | CASSLGQGLNEQFF | TGCGCCAGCAGCTTGGGACAGGGGTTAAATGAGCAGTTCTTC
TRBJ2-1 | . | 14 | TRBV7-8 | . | CASSLGRQGHEQFF | TGTGCCAGCAGCTTAGGTCGGCAGGGCCATGAGCAGTTCTTC
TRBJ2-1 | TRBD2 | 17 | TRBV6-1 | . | CASSERSGASGRNEQFF | TGTGCCAGCAGTGAAAGGTCCGGGGCTAGCGGGAGGAATGAGCAGTTCTTC
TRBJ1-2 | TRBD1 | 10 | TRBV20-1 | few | CSARGDGYTF | TGCAGTGCCAGGGGGGATGGCTACACCTTC
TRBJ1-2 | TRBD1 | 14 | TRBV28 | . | CASSSGQGNYGYTF | TGTGCCAGTTCCTCGGGACAGGGGAACTATGGCTACACCTTC
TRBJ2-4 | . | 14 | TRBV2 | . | CASWGLLGKNIQYF | TGTGCCAGCTGGGGACTGCTTGGCAAAAACATTCAGTACTTC
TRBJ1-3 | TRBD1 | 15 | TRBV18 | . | CASSGQGQRGNTIYF | TGTGCCAGCTCAGGACAGGGACAACGAGGAAACACCATATATTTT
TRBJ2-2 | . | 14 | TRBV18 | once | CASSPLRGDGALFF | TGTGCCAGCTCACCACTCCGGGGAGATGGAGCGCTGTTTTTT
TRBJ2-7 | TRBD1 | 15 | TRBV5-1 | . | CASSLGTGGSYEQYF | TGCGCCAGCAGCTTGGGGACAGGGGGTTCCTACGAGCAGTACTTC
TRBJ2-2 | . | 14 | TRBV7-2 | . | CASRVGGSTGELFF | TGTGCCAGCAGAGTGGGGGGTAGCACCGGGGAGCTGTTTTTT
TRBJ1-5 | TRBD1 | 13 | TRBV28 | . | CATRDRGSEGPHF | TGTGCCACCAGGGACAGGGGGTCTGAAGGGCCCCATTTT
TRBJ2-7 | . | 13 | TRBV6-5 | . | CASSYRYGREQYF | TGTGCCAGCAGTTATCGTTATGGCCGCGAGCAGTACTTC
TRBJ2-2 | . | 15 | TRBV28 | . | CASSFVKPLTGELFF | TGTGCCAGCAGTTTTGTCAAGCCTCTTACCGGGGAGCTGTTTTTT
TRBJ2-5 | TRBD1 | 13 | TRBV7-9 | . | CASSEDRSGTQYF | TGTGCCAGCAGCGAGGACAGGTCAGGGACCCAGTACTTC
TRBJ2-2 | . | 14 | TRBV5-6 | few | CASKKPQGSGELFF | TGTGCCAGCAAAAAACCACAGGGATCCGGGGAGCTGTTTTTT
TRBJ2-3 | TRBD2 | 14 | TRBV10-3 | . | CAISAAAGGGRQYF | TGTGCCATCAGTGCGGCAGCGGGAGGCGGACGGCAGTATTTT
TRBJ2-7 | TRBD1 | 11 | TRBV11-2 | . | CASSSDREQYF | TGTGCCAGCAGCTCGGACAGGGAGCAGTACTTC
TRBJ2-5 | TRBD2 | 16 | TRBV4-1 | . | CASSQEAGGAEETQYF | TGCGCCAGCAGCCAAGAAGCGGGAGGTGCGGAAGAGACCCAGTACTTC
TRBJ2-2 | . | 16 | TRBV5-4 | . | CASSPPGLLNSGELFF | TGTGCCAGCAGCCCTCCGGGACTCCTAAATTCCGGGGAGCTGTTTTTT
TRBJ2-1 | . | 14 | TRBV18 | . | CASTQQPTYNEQFF | TGTGCCAGCACACAACAACCGACCTACAATGAGCAGTTCTTC
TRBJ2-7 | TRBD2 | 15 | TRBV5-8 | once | CASSSPSGRAVEQYF | TGTGCCAGCAGCAGTCCTAGCGGGAGGGCTGTCGAGCAGTACTTC
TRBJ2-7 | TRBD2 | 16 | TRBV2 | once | CASSEAPPSGGYEQYF | TGTGCCAGCAGTGAAGCCCCTCCGTCGGGAGGCTACGAGCAGTACTTC